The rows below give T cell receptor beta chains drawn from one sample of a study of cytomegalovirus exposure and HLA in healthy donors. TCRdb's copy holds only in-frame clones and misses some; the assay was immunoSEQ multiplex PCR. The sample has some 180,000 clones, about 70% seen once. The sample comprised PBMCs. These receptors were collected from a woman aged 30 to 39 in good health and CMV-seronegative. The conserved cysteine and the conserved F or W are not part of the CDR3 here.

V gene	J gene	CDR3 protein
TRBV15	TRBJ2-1	ATSRDRDRGTNEQF
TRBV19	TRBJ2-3	ASSILAGGRNTQY
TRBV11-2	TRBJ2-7	ASSLDLGTGTYEQY
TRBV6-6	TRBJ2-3	ASSPGLVTDTQY
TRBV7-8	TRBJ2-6	ASSLTGGTGLFSGANVLT
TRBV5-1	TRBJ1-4	ASSLYTGDNEKLF
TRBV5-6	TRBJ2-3	ASSLFSRGGRSDTQY
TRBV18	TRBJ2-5	ASSPQRVGETQY
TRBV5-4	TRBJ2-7	ASSGGGRATYEQY
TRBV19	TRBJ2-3	ASSKPLAGRPDTQY
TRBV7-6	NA	ASSLGSSGGGEQY
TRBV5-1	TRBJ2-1	ASSRQAGGSYNEQF
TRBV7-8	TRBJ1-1	ASSITGPNTEAF
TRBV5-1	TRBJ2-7	ASSIRRGYEQY
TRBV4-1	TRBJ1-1	ASSQGDRHVTEAF
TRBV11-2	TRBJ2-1	ASSRTSGSYNEQF
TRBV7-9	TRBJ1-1	ASRLGTGLKSLWVAEAF
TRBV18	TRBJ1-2	ASSPPGLQGFSNYGYT
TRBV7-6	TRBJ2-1	ASSLSLGLAGNEQF
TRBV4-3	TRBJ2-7	ASSQGQAYEQY
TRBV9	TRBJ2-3	ASSVVSGTNTDTQY
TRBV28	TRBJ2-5	ASSSGTVLQTQY
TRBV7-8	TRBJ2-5	ASSPLSRETQY
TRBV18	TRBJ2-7	ASSPGQLISYEQY
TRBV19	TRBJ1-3	ATPDITGNTIY
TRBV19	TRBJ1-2	ASSIGPWDKEYGYT
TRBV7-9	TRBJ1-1	ASSDRMNTEAF
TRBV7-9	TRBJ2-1	ASSLVYGRGYNEQF
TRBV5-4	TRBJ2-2	ASSLGGSGTGELF
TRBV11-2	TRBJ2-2	ASSRANTGELF
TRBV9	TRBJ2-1	ASSVLRDRGYNEQF
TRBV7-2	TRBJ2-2	ASSLGRGTTGELF
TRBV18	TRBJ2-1	ASSPPGLAGGYNEQF
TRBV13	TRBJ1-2	ASSLGEVGDGYT
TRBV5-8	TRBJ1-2	ASSPRWGANYGYT
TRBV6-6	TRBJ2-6	ASSSGTSGANVLT
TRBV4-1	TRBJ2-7	ASSQALAGRDEQY
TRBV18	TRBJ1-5	ASSPGSGDSNQPQH
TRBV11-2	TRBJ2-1	ASSGTAGGSSYNEQF
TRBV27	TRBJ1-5	ASSPRQYQPQH
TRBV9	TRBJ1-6	ASSAQGSTGSPLH
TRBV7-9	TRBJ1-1	ASRSDRNTEAF
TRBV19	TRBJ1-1	ASSSRQAPTEAF
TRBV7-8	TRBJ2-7	ASSPGQRHEQY
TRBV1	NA	TSSQDWSWERGESYEQY
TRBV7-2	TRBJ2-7	ASSLGTGHDEQY
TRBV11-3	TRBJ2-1	ASSLGLQNEQF